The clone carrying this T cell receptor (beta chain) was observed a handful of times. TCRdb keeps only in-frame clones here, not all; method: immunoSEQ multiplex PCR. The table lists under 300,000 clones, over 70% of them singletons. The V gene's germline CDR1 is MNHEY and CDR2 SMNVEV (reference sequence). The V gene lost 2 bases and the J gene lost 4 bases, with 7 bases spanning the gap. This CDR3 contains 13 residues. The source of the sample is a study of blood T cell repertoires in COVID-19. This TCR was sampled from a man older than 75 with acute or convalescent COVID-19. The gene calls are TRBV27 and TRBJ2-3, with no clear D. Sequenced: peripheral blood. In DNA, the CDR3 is TGTGCCAGCAGTTTAATTTGGCCAGATACGCAGTATTTT. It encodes CASSLIWPDTQYF.